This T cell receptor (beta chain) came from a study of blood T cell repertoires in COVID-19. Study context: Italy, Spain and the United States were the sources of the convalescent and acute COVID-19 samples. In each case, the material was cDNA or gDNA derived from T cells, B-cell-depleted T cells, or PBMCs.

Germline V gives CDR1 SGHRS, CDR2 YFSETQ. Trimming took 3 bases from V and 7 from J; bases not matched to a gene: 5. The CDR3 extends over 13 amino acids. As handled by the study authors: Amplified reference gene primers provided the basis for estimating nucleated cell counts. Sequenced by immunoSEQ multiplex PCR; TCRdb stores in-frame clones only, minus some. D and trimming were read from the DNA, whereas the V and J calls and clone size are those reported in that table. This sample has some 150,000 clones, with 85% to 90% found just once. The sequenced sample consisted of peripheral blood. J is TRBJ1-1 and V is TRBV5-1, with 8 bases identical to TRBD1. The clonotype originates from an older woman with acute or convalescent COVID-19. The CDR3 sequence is CASSSDREDEAFF. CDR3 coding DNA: TGCGCCAGCAGCTCGGACAGGGAGGATGAAGCTTTCTTT.